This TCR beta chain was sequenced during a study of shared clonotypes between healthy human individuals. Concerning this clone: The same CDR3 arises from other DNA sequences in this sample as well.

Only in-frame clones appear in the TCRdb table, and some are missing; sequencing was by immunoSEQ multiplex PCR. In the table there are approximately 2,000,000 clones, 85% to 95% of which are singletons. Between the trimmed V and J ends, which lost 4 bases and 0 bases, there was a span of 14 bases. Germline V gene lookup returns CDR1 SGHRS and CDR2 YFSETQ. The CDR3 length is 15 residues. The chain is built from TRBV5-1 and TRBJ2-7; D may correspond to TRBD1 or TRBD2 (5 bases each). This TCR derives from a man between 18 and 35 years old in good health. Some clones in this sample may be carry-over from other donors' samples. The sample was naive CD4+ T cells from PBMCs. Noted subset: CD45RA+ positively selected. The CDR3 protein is CASSPGTASSYEQYF. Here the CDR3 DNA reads TGCGCCAGCAGCCCAGGGACGGCTAGCTCCTACGAGCAGTACTTC.